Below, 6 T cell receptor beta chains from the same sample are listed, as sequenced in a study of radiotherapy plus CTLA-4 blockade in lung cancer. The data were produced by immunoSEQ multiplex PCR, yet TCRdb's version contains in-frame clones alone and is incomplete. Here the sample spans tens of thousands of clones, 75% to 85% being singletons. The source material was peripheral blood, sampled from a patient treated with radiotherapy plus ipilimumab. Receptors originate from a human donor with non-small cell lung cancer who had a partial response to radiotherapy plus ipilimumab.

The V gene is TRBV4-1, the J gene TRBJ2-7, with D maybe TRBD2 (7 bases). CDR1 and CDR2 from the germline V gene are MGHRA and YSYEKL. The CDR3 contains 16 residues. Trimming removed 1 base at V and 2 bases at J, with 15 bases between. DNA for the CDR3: TGCGCCAGCAGCCAAGTTCCCGGGGGGCCCCCCTACGAGCAGTACTTC. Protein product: CASSQVPGGPPYEQYF.

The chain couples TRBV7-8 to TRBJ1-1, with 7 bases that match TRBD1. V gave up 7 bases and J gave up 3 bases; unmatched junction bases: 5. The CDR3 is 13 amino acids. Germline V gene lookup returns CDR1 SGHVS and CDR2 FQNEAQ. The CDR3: CASIHRGDTEAFF. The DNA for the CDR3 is TGTGCCAGCATCCACAGGGGCGACACTGAAGCTTTCTTT. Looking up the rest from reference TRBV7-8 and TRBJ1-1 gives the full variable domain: GAGVSQSPRYKVAKRGQDVALRCDPISGHVSLFWYQQALGQGPEFLTYFQNEAQLDKSGLPSDRFFAERPEGSVSTLKIQRTQQEDSAVYLCASIHRGDTEAFFGQGTRLTVV.

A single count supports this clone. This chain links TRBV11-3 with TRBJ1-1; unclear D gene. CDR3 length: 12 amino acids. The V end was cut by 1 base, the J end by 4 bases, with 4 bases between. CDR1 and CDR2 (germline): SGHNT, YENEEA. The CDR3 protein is CASSLVFTEAFF. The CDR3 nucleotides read TGTGCCAGCAGCTTAGTCTTCACTGAAGCTTTCTTT.

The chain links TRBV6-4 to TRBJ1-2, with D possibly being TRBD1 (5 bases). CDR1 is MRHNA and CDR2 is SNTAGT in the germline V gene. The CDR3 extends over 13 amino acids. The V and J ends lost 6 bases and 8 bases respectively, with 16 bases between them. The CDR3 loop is CASSQGGSYGYTF. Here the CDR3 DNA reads TGTGCCAGCAGCCAGGGCGGATCCTACGGCTACACCTTC.

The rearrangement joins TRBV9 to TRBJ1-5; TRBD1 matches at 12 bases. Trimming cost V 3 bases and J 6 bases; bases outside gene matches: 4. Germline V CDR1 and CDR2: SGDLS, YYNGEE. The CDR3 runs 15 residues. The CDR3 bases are TGTGCCAGCAGCGAGGGACAGGGGGCGAGTCAGCCCCAGCATTTT. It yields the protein CASSEGQGASQPQHF.

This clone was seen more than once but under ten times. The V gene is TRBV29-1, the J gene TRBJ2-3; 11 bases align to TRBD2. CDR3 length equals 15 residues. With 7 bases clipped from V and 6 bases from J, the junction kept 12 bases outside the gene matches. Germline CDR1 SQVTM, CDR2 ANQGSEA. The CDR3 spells CSAALGSGGVDTQYF. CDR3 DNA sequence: TGCAGCGCTGCCCTAGGTAGCGGGGGGGTTGATACGCAGTATTTT.